Following are 17 T cell receptor beta chains from one sample sequenced in a study of T-cell reconstitution after alpha-beta-depleted transplantation in children (dated by TCRdb to about 2016). The library came from PCR. Data came from an Illumina HiSeq 2500. To normalize quantification of the TCRbeta repertoire, the TCR libraries were built with molecular barcoding that relied on unique molecular identifiers. The public reads were run again by TCRdb, first through fastp at Q25 and then through MiXCR, and only productive beta chains were kept. Duplicate CDR3 protein sequences are folded into a single record with the most common DNA and genes. Recorded for this sample are roughly 110,000 distinct CDR3 sequences; 10% of them occurred a single time. The top ten hold less than 40% of the sample. Reading the label with the study, this specimen's treatment or condition is: allogeneic hematopoietic cell transplantation with graft depleted of TCRalphabeta T cells and CD19 B cells.

Specimen: PBMCs, collected before TCRalphabeta/CD19-depleted stem cell transplant. These receptors all come from a boy aged 2-15 years with acute lymphoblastic leukemia, due to receive a stem cell transplant.

This clonotype was observed a handful of times. J is TRBJ2-5 and V is TRBV20-1, with 11 nucleotides matching TRBD1. The V and J ends lost 2 bases and 4 bases, in that order; junction bases with no gene match: 6. This CDR3 contains 15 residues. Germline V gene data show CDR1 as DFQATT and CDR2 as SNEGSKA (reference sequence). CDR3 DNA sequence: TGCAGTGCTAGATCCGGACAGGGGGCCGGAGAGACCCAGTACTTC. Encoded protein: CSARSGQGAGETQYF.

V and J are TRBV7-9 and TRBJ2-3; D tentatively fits TRBD1 or TRBD2 (5 bases each). V was clipped by 4 bases and J by 2 bases, with 16 bases between them. From germline, CDR1 is SEHNR and CDR2 FQNEAQ (reference sequence). CDR3 length: 16 residues. CDR3 in amino acids: CASSSSPGTFTDTQYF. The CDR3 DNA reads TGTGCCAGCAGCTCAAGCCCCGGGACGTTCACAGATACGCAGTATTTT.

This chain links TRBV4-2 with TRBJ2-7; D is undetermined. Trimming removed 0 bases at V and 4 bases at J, with 13 bases between. The CDR3 runs 15 residues. CDR1 LGHNA and CDR2 YNFKEQ come from the germline V gene. The DNA for the CDR3 is TGTGCCAGCAGCCAAGATCAAGGCTACCCGTACGAGCAGTACTTC. It codes for CASSQDQGYPYEQYF.

At least ten counts were recorded for this clonotype. This rearrangement joins TRBV5-5 to TRBJ2-1; TRBD1 aligns across 7 bases. The length of the CDR3 is 16 residues. CDR1 and CDR2 (germline): SGHKS, YYEKEE (reference sequence). The J segment lost 4 bases and the V segment lost 0 bases, leaving 7 bases of the junction unmatched. CDR3 DNA sequence: TGTGCCAGCAGCTTGGCCGGACAGGTCCATTACAATGAGCAGTTCTTC. This codes for CASSLAGQVHYNEQFF.

This rearrangement joins TRBV20-1 to TRBJ1-2, with 7 bases fitting TRBD1. The CDR3 loop spans 15 amino acids. J lost 6 bases, V lost 6 bases, and 16 bases had no gene match. Germline loops: CDR1 DFQATT, CDR2 SNEGSKA (reference sequence). CDR3 coding DNA: TGCAGTGCCAACCCTTCGGGACAGCGAGGCGATGGCTACACCTTC. Amino acids: CSANPSGQRGDGYTF.

This rearrangement joins TRBV7-9 to TRBJ2-3; no reliable D call. The CDR3 covers 11 residues. The germline V and J ends were trimmed by 6 bases and 5 bases, with 6 bases remaining between them. CDR1 and CDR2 (germline): SEHNR, FQNEAQ (reference sequence). The CDR3 bases are TGTGCCAGCAGACTTGGAGATACGCAGTATTTT. Translating it yields CASRLGDTQYF.

The gene calls are TRBV3-1 and TRBJ2-7; 9 nucleotides agree with TRBD2. Germline CDR1 is LGHDT and CDR2 is YNNKEL (reference sequence). The J segment lost 0 bases and the V segment lost 0 bases, leaving 6 bases of the junction unmatched. The CDR3 covers 17 residues. The CDR3 region has the DNA TGTGCCAGCAGCCAAGAGGTAGCGGGAGTGGGCTCCTACGAGCAGTACTTC. Translation: CASSQEVAGVGSYEQYF.

The V call is TRBV29-1, the J call TRBJ2-3; 10 nucleotides line up with TRBD2. V lost 7 bases to trimming and J lost 8 bases; unmatched junction nucleotides: 9. Germline values: CDR1 SQVTM, CDR2 ANQGSEA. The length of the CDR3 is 13 residues. The CDR3 spells CSALAGEMVTQYF. The CDR3 region has the DNA TGCAGCGCCCTAGCGGGAGAAATGGTTACGCAGTATTTT.

This chain connects TRBV7-6 to TRBJ2-1; TRBD2 agrees at 7 bases. The CDR3 has 15 residues. Losses at the gene ends were 2 bases for V and 6 bases for J; bases not matched to a gene: 7. Per germline, CDR1 SGHVS and CDR2 FNYEAQ. Here the CDR3 reads CASSLRPSGSNEQFF. CDR3 sequence (DNA): TGTGCCAGCAGCTTACGGCCTAGCGGAAGCAATGAGCAGTTCTTC.

This clonotype came up a few times. The CDR3 region is CASSHDVRAASYNEQFF. In DNA form, the CDR3 reads TGCGCCAGCAGCCACGACGTGCGGGCGGCCTCCTACAATGAGCAGTTCTTC. The V and J genes are TRBV4-1 and TRBJ2-1; perhaps TRBD2 as D (5 bases). Trimming took off 3 bases at V and 0 bases at J, with 15 bases between the two ends. Germline CDR1 MGHRA, CDR2 YSYEKL. The CDR3 has 17 residues.

The V gene is TRBV15, the J gene TRBJ2-7, with 9 bases identical to TRBD1. With V trimmed by 5 bases and J by 7 bases, 3 bases remained unmatched. The CDR3 sequence is 12 residues long. Germline assignment: CDR1 LNHNV and CDR2 YYDKDF (reference sequence). CDR3 nucleotide sequence: TGTGCCACCAGCGGGACAGGGTATGAGCAGTACTTC. Protein sequence: CATSGTGYEQYF.

The rearrangement uses TRBV15 and TRBJ2-7; D perhaps matches TRBD2 (6 bases). Trimming cost V 4 bases and J 11 bases, with 18 bases left between them. This CDR3 region has 13 residues. Germline V lookup: CDR1 LNHNV, CDR2 YYDKDF (reference sequence). CDR3 coding DNA: TGTGCCACCAGCATACGCCGGGCGGGGCAAGAGTACTTC. Translated: CATSIRRAGQEYF.

A few counts support this clonotype. The chain is built from TRBV20-1 and TRBJ2-1; 11 nucleotides agree with TRBD2. The CDR3 runs 15 residues. CDR1 DFQATT and CDR2 SNEGSKA come from the germline V gene (reference sequence). J was trimmed by 0 bases and V by 3 bases; bases with no gene match: 1. This chain's CDR3 is CSARGLADSYNEQFF. The CDR3 region has the DNA TGCAGTGCTAGGGGACTAGCGGACTCCTACAATGAGCAGTTCTTC.

This clonotype has just a few counts. The J gene is TRBJ2-3, the V gene TRBV12-3 or TRBV12-4; D call uncertain. V was pared by 3 bases and J by 2 bases, with 9 bases between. The CDR3 has 14 amino acids. The CDR3 DNA reads as TGTGCCAGCAGTTTGGGGTCTACCACAGATACGCAGTATTTT. Protein product: CASSLGSTTDTQYF.

The CDR3 protein is CASSLVVSGYNEQFF. In DNA form, the CDR3 reads TGCGCCAGCAGCTTGGTTGTCAGCGGTTACAATGAGCAGTTCTTC. V is TRBV5-1 and J is TRBJ2-1; TRBD2 is a possible D gene (5 bases). V dropped 0 bases and J dropped 4 bases, with 11 bases sitting between them. Germline V gives CDR1 SGHRS, CDR2 YFSETQ. The CDR3 has 15 residues.

This chain uses TRBV7-3 with TRBJ2-1, with 10 bases matching TRBD2. Germline V gene lookup returns CDR1 SGHTA and CDR2 FQGTGA. V lost 1 base, J lost 9 bases, and 15 bases stayed unmatched. The CDR3 contains 18 residues. For the CDR3, the DNA is TGTGCCAGCAGCTTAATCCCCGGGGAGCGGGAGGGCCGTGGTGAGCAGTTCTTC. It codes for CASSLIPGEREGRGEQFF.

The J gene is TRBJ2-1, the V gene TRBV5-1, with D maybe TRBD1 (6 bases). This CDR3 comprises 15 residues. From germline, CDR1 is SGHRS and CDR2 YFSETQ. The V gene lost 0 bases and the J gene lost 4 bases, with 11 bases spanning the gap. CDR3 residues: CASSLGQGPYNEQFF. The CDR3 nucleotides read TGCGCCAGCAGCTTGGGGCAGGGGCCTTACAATGAGCAGTTCTTC.